The 9 T cell receptor beta chains listed next were all sequenced from one sample in a study of T-cell memory formation after mild COVID-19. TCRdb ran MiXCR on the 5' RACE reads and lists one entry per CDR3 protein. The sample shows almost 550,000 distinct CDR3 sequences, around 20% of them seen only once. The sequenced material came from PBMCs or a T cell subset sorted from them (not recorded which). These receptors came from an adult woman who had mild COVID-19 (a few samples of this study predate the infection). Cell type and time point are not known.

This clonotype was recorded a few times. V is TRBV12-5 and J is TRBJ1-2; D is ambiguous. Between the trimmed V and J ends, which lost 6 bases and 0 bases, there was a span of 11 bases. The CDR3 extends over 14 amino acids. Germline CDR1 is LGHNT and CDR2 is FRNRAP. CDR3 protein: CASGQGSSNYGYTF. The CDR3 region has the DNA TGTGCTAGTGGCCAAGGAAGCTCTAACTATGGCTACACCTTC.

V is TRBV5-6 and J is TRBJ1-1; TRBD1 matches 9 bases. Germline CDR1 is SGHDT and CDR2 is YYEEEE. This CDR3 spans 16 amino acids. Trimming at V came to 4 bases and at J to 3 bases, leaving 10 bases not matched to a gene. The CDR3: CASSDLVGTGHTEAFF. In nucleotides, the CDR3 is TGTGCCAGCAGCGATTTAGTTGGGACAGGGCACACTGAAGCTTTCTTT. Using reference TRBV5-6 and TRBJ1-1 for the parts outside the CDR3, the full variable domain is DAGVTQSPTHLIKTRGQQVTLRCSPKSGHDTVSWYQQALGQGPQFIFQYYEEEERQRGNFPDRFSGHQFPNYSSELNVNALLLGDSALYLCASSDLVGTGHTEAFFGQGTRLTVV.

This clonotype has more than one count but fewer than ten. CDR3 coding DNA: TGTGCCAGCAGCTTAGAGAGTTTCAGGTCCACTGAAGCTTTCTTT. Translation gives CASSLESFRSTEAFF. The V and J genes are TRBV7-8 and TRBJ1-1; D ambiguous. CDR1 is SGHVS, CDR2 FQNEAQ, per germline. There are 15 residues in the CDR3. V lost 1 base and J 4 bases, leaving 13 bases between the germline ends.

This clonotype turned up a few times. CDR3 sequence: CASSLRTSNSPLHF. Here the CDR3 DNA reads TGTGCCAGCAGCTTACGTACCAGTAATTCACCCCTCCACTTT. This chain uses TRBV7-9 with TRBJ1-6; no firm D call. The CDR3 is 14 amino acids. The germline CDR1 and CDR2 sequences are SEHNR and FQNEAQ (reference sequence). Trimming took off 2 bases at V and 6 bases at J, with 8 bases between the two ends.

The V and J genes are TRBV6-6 and TRBJ2-3, with D uncertain. V was shortened by 0 bases and J by 6 bases, with 16 bases between the two germline ends. CDR1 and CDR2 (germline): MNHNY, SVGAGI (reference sequence). The CDR3 contains 16 residues. CDR3: CASSYSTLLPRDTQYF. The DNA for the CDR3 is TGTGCCAGCAGTTACTCCACCCTTCTCCCGAGGGATACGCAGTATTTT.

This clonotype was detected only a few times. This rearrangement joins TRBV5-6 to TRBJ2-2; TRBD1 matches 11 bases. Trimming removed 1 base from V and 1 base from J; junction bases left unmatched: 9. The CDR3 has 19 residues. The germline V gene has CDR1 SGHDT and CDR2 YYEEEE. CDR3 residues: CASSLHRTGTGGNTGELFF. The CDR3 DNA sequence: TGTGCCAGCAGCTTGCACAGGACCGGGACAGGGGGGAACACCGGGGAGCTGTTTTTT.

The rearrangement links TRBV5-1 to TRBJ1-1; D may be TRBD1 (5 bases). Trimming shortened V by 4 bases and J by 5 bases, and 18 bases separated the two germline ends. CDR3 length: 15 residues. CDR1 SGHRS and CDR2 YFSETQ come from the germline V gene. CDR3 amino acids: CASSPGVMGGTEAFF. The CDR3 DNA reads as TGCGCCAGCAGCCCGGGCGTTATGGGGGGTACTGAAGCTTTCTTT.

The chain is built from TRBV7-6 and TRBJ2-1; the D is unclear. Per germline, CDR1 SGHVS and CDR2 FNYEAQ. V dropped 3 bases and J dropped 6 bases, with 12 bases sitting between them. This CDR3 spans 14 amino acids. CDR3 nucleotides: TGTGCCAGCAGCTTCGGGCTAGGTGGCAATGAGCAGTTCTTC. Its translation: CASSFGLGGNEQFF.

This clonotype appeared a few times. This rearrangement joins TRBV11-3 to TRBJ2-1, with D maybe TRBD1 (6 bases). Trimming took 1 base from V and 5 from J, leaving 15 bases between them. Germline V CDR1 and CDR2: SGHNT, YENEEA. This CDR3 has 16 residues. CDR3 coding DNA: TGTGCCAGCAGCTTAGTTGGACAGCAAAAGGACAATGAGCAGTTCTTC. Encoded protein: CASSLVGQQKDNEQFF.